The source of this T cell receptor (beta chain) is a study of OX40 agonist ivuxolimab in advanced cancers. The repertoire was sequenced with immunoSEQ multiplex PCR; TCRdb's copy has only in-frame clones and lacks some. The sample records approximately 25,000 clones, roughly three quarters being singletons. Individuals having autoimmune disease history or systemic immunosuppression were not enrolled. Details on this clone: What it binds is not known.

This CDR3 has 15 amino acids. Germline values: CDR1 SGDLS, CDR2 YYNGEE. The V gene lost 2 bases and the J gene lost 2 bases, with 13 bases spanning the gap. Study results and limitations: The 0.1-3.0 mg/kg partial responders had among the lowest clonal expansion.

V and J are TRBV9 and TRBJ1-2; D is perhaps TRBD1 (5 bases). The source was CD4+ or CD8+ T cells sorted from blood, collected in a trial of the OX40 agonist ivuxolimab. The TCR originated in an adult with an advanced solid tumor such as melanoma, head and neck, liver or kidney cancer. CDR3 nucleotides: TGTGCCAGCAGCGTGGACGGGACGGAGAACTATGGCTACACCTTC. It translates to CASSVDGTENYGYTF.